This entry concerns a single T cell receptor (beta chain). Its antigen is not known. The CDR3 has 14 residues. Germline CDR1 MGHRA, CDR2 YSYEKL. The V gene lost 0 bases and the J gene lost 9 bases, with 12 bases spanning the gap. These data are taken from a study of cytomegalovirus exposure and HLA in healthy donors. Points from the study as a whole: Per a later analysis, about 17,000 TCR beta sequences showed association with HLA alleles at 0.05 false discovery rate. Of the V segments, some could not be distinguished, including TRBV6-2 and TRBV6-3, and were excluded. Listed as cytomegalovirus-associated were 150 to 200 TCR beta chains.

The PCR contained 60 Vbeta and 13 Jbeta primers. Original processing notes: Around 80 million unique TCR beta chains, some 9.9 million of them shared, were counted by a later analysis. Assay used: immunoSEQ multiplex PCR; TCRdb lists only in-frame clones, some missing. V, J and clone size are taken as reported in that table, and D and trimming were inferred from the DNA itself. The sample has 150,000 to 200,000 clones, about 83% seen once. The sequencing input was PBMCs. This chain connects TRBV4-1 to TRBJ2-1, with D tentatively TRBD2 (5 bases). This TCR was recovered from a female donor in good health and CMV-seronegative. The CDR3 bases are TGCGCCAGCAGCCAAGATATGGCTAGCTCTGAGCAGTTCTTC. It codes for CASSQDMASSEQFF.